The 26 T cell receptor beta chains reported below all come from one sample, sequenced in a study of breast tumors, draining lymph nodes, adjacent tissues. TCRdb re-derived calls from the multiplex PCR reads in MiXCR, one entry per CDR3 protein. The repertoire consists of nearly 200,000 distinct CDR3 sequences, with roughly 31% occurring once and the leading ten covering 4% to 5.5%. Breast cancer patients provided tissue from their axillary draining lymph nodes. Sequenced input: axillary lymph node tissue. The receptors come from a female donor with breast cancer. Some clones in this sample may be carry-over from other donors' samples.

This clonotype has ten or more counts. This chain links TRBV7-9 with TRBJ1-4, with 8 positions matching TRBD1. This CDR3 comprises 15 residues. The V gene's germline CDR1 is SEHNR and CDR2 FQNEAQ (reference sequence). V gave up 2 bases and J gave up 3 bases; unmatched junction bases: 2. CDR3 DNA: TGTGCCAGCAGCTTACAGGGGGCGGCTAATGAAAAACTGTTTTTT. Protein product: CASSLQGAANEKLFF.

This rearrangement joins TRBV6-5 to TRBJ2-3, with TRBD2 identical over 10 bases. The junction had 12 bases not matched to a gene; V was cut back by 4 bases and J by 11 bases. The CDR3 is 15 amino acids. The germline gives CDR1 MNHEY, CDR2 SVGAGI. CDR3 sequence: CASSSLAGDFNEQYF. CDR3 nucleotide sequence: TGTGCCAGCAGTTCCCTAGCGGGAGATTTCAATGAGCAGTATTTT.

This clonotype occurred many times. The rearrangement uses TRBV20-1 and TRBJ2-3; D gene uncertain. The V end lost 0 bases, the J end lost 7 bases, and 5 bases lay between the germline ends. This CDR3 spans 11 amino acids. In germline, CDR1 is DFQATT, CDR2 SNEGSKA (reference sequence). The CDR3 DNA is TGCAGTGCTAGAGATTCGTATACGCAGTATTTT. It encodes CSARDSYTQYF.

This clonotype was counted at least ten times. The rearrangement uses TRBV6-2 or TRBV6-3 and TRBJ2-1; D might be TRBD2 (6 bases). Germline V CDR1 and CDR2: MNHEY, SVGEGT. The CDR3 has 14 residues. V was trimmed by 6 bases and J by 1 base, leaving 10 bases between them. CDR3 in amino acids: CASRPGTSYNEQFF. CDR3 coding DNA: TGTGCCAGCAGACCCGGGACTTCCTACAATGAGCAGTTCTTC.

This clonotype was picked up many times. The chain combines TRBV28 with TRBJ1-2, with a weak D call TRBD1 (6 bases). This CDR3 is built from 14 residues. V lost 5 bases and J lost 5, with 15 bases in between. CDR1 is MDHEN, CDR2 SYDVKM, per germline. The DNA for the CDR3 is TGTGCCAGCAGTAACCGGGACAACCAGTATGGCTACACCTTC. This sequence encodes CASSNRDNQYGYTF.

In its sample, this clonotype was seen many times. The chain joins TRBV20-1 to TRBJ2-3; D perhaps matches TRBD1 (5 bases). The CDR3 totals 13 residues. The V end lost 3 bases, the J end lost 5 bases, and 12 bases lay between the germline ends. Germline assignment: CDR1 DFQATT and CDR2 SNEGSKA (reference sequence). The CDR3 region is CSASPGIGDTQYF. The CDR3 region has the DNA TGCAGTGCTAGCCCAGGGATTGGAGATACGCAGTATTTT.

Many counts were recorded for this clonotype. V usage is TRBV7-9 and J usage is TRBJ2-3; D may match TRBD1 or TRBD2 (5 bases each). Germline V gene data show CDR1 as SEHNR and CDR2 as FQNEAQ (reference sequence). V was pared by 4 bases and J by 1 base, with 12 bases between. The CDR3 is 15 residues long. CDR3 protein: CASSSGTHRTDTQYF. The CDR3 DNA reads TGTGCCAGCAGCTCCGGGACCCACCGCACAGATACGCAGTATTTT.

With regard to this clonotype: Being one base from a much bigger clone, this may be a read error. J is TRBJ2-1 and V is TRBV12-3 or TRBV12-4; 7 nucleotides line up with TRBD1. The CDR3 totals 14 residues. CDR3 DNA sequence: TGTGCCAGCAGTCGACAGGGTCTCTACGATGAGCAGTTCTTC. Translation: CASSRQGLYDEQFF.

This clonotype appeared many times. The V and J genes are TRBV6-5 and TRBJ1-2; tentative D call: TRBD1 (5 bases). Germline values: CDR1 MNHEY, CDR2 SVGAGI. V lost 5 bases, J lost 0 bases, and 16 bases lay in between. This CDR3 has 16 amino acids. The CDR3 is CASSRGTSTANYGYTF. CDR3 sequence (DNA): TGTGCCAGCAGTAGAGGGACTTCAACAGCTAACTATGGCTACACCTTC.

The sample holds many counts of this clonotype. The rearrangement joins TRBV20-1 to TRBJ2-3; TRBD2 matches 10 bases. This CDR3 comprises 13 residues. Germline CDR1 and CDR2: DFQATT and SNEGSKA (reference sequence). The V gene end was trimmed by 6 bases and the J gene end by 5 bases; junction bases not matched to a gene: 5. In nucleotides, the CDR3 is TGCAGTGCCCTAGCGGGAGTTGGAGATACGCAGTATTTT. It is translated as CSALAGVGDTQYF.

With regard to this clonotype: A much larger clonotype is one base distant, so this may be a read error. The chain carries TRBV11-3 and TRBJ2-7, with 7 bases fitting TRBD1. The germline gives CDR1 SGHNT, CDR2 YENEEA. This CDR3 is 13 amino acids long. The trim removed 4 bases at V and 6 bases at J, leaving 6 bases unmatched. The CDR3: CASSSQGKAEQYF. The DNA of the CDR3 is TGTGCCAGCAGCTCACAGGGGAAGGCCGAGCAGTACTTC. The full variable domain, completed using reference TRBV11-3 and TRBJ2-7, is EAGVVQSPRYKIIEKKQPVAFWCNPISGHNTLYWYLQNLGQGPELLIRYENEEAVDDSQLPKDRFSAERLKGVDSTLKIQPAELGDSAVYLCASSSQGKAEQYFGPGTRLTVT.

This clonotype was picked up many times. This chain uses TRBV30 with TRBJ2-1, with 7 bases fitting TRBD1. V lost 6 bases and J lost 6; bases outside the gene matches: 14. CDR1 is GTSNPN and CDR2 is SVGIG in the germline V gene (reference sequence). This CDR3 spans 15 amino acids. CDR3 residues: CACNPGTAFANEQFF. DNA for the CDR3: TGTGCCTGCAACCCCGGGACAGCGTTCGCCAATGAGCAGTTCTTC.

V is TRBV7-2 and J is TRBJ2-5; 14 bases agree with TRBD2. The trim removed 4 bases at V and 1 base at J, leaving 5 bases unmatched. The CDR3 spans 17 residues. Looked up from germline, CDR1 is SGHTA and CDR2 is FQGNSA. The CDR3 DNA reads as TGTGCCAGCAGCTCTCGGACTAGCGGGGGGATCCAAGAGACCCAGTACTTC. This translates into CASSSRTSGGIQETQYF.

The table lists this clonotype with many counts. The chain couples TRBV20-1 to TRBJ1-5, with 10 bases aligning to TRBD1. Germline V gene sequence: CDR1 DFQATT, CDR2 SNEGSKA (reference sequence). The CDR3 has 17 residues. After removal of 1 base from V and 4 bases from J, the junction contained 10 bases not matched to a gene. CDR3 in DNA: TGCAGTGCTAGAGTACCTTCTCCGGGACAGGGGAATCAGCCCCAGCATTTT. It codes for CSARVPSPGQGNQPQHF.

This clonotype has just a few counts. The chain has TRBV6-5 and TRBJ2-5; 12 bases agree with TRBD2. J was trimmed by 2 bases and V by 5 bases; bases with no gene match: 6. Germline V lookup: CDR1 MNHEY, CDR2 SVGAGI. The CDR3 is 16 amino acids. The CDR3 reads CASSHRTSGTQETQYF. CDR3 in DNA: TGTGCCAGCAGTCACCGGACTAGCGGGACTCAAGAGACCCAGTACTTC.

In this sample, this clonotype turned up many times. This chain links TRBV2 with TRBJ1-2; TRBD1 is a possible D gene (6 bases). The CDR3 consists of 14 residues. Trimming took 7 bases from V and 1 from J, leaving 13 bases between them. The germline CDR1 and CDR2 sequences are SNHLY and FYNNEI. CDR3 amino acids: CASIPDSDNYGYTF. For the CDR3, the DNA is TGTGCCAGCATCCCGGACAGCGATAACTATGGCTACACCTTC.

This clonotype was detected only a few times. Given a much more abundant clone one base away, this may be a read error. Since the CDR3 does not end with the conserved phenylalanine or tryptophan, this likely comes from a read error. The chain links TRBV19 to TRBJ2-3; 10 bases line up with TRBD1. This CDR3 has 16 amino acids. J gave up 3 bases and V 5 bases, and 8 bases lay outside the gene matches. From germline, CDR1 is LNHDA and CDR2 SQIVND (reference sequence). The CDR3 bases are TGTGCCAGTAGTTTCCCGAGGGGACAGGGGACAGATACGCAGTATTCT. As protein: CASSFPRGQGTDTQYS.

In this sample, this clonotype turned up many times. The rearrangement uses TRBV11-2 and TRBJ2-7; D is possibly TRBD2 (5 bases). The V gene lost 5 bases and the J gene lost 3 bases, with 11 bases spanning the gap. Germline CDR1 reads SGHAT; CDR2 reads FQNNGV. The CDR3 consists of 13 residues. The CDR3 is CASSRPGIYEQYF. The CDR3 bases are TGTGCCAGCAGCCGACCCGGGATCTACGAGCAGTACTTC.

This chain connects TRBV4-1 to TRBJ2-2; 16 positions agree with TRBD2. Per germline, CDR1 MGHRA and CDR2 YSYEKL. Losses at the gene ends were 0 bases for V and 7 bases for J; bases not matched to a gene: 11. The CDR3 loop spans 20 amino acids. The CDR3: CASSQDPPGLAGGSYGELFF. Written as DNA, the CDR3 is TGCGCCAGCAGCCAAGATCCACCGGGACTAGCGGGAGGGAGTTACGGGGAGCTGTTTTTT.

This chain uses TRBV2 with TRBJ2-3; 12 bases map to TRBD2. Germline V CDR1 and CDR2: SNHLY, FYNNEI. Trimming removed 3 bases from V and 0 bases from J; junction bases left unmatched: 4. The CDR3 covers 17 residues. CDR3 protein: CASSEASGRASTDTQYF. In DNA, the CDR3 is TGTGCCAGCAGTGAGGCTAGCGGGAGGGCTAGCACAGATACGCAGTATTTT.

This clonotype was found many times. The CDR3: CASSSVGSLTGELFF. CDR3 nucleotide sequence: TGTGCCAGTAGTAGTGTAGGCTCACTCACCGGGGAGCTGTTTTTT. The gene calls are TRBV19 and TRBJ2-2, with D uncertain. The CDR3 is 15 amino acids. V gave up 4 bases and J gave up 4 bases, with 13 bases separating them. In germline, CDR1 is LNHDA, CDR2 SQIVND (reference sequence).

This clonotype has just one count. The CDR3 nucleotides read TGTGCCAGCAGTGAACGGGCGAGGGACTATGGCTACACCTTC. Translation gives CASSERARDYGYTF. The chain employs TRBV2 and TRBJ1-2; D ambiguous. Germline CDR1 reads SNHLY; CDR2 reads FYNNEI. V was pared by 2 bases and J by 3 bases, with 10 bases between. The CDR3 totals 14 residues.

The table lists this clonotype with a few counts. The V and J genes are TRBV4-3 and TRBJ1-3; D perhaps matches TRBD1 (5 bases). V lost 4 bases and J 7 bases, leaving 14 bases between the germline ends. This CDR3 comprises 14 residues. Germline CDR1 is LGHNA and CDR2 is YSLEER. CDR3 sequence (DNA): TGCGCCAGCAGCCCCGGGCCGGCAGGGAACACCATATATTTT. This sequence encodes CASSPGPAGNTIYF.

In its sample, this clonotype was seen a few times. This may arise from a read error, as a much more abundant clone is one base away. The chain links TRBV7-9 to TRBJ2-2; TRBD2 agrees at 16 bases. The CDR3 contains 19 residues. CDR1 and CDR2 from the germline V gene are SEHNR and FQNEAQ (reference sequence). Trimming cost V 5 bases and J 6 bases; bases outside gene matches: 12. The CDR3 nucleotides read TGTGCCAGCAGCCAGTATGGGGGACTAGCGGGAGGGGACCCCGGGGAGCTGTTTTTT. Its translation: CASSQYGGLAGGDPGELFF.

This clonotype appeared a few times. The CDR3 spells CASSINGNTEAFF. The CDR3 DNA reads as TGTGCCAGTAGTATAAACGGGAACACTGAAGCTTTCTTT. V usage is TRBV19 and J usage is TRBJ1-1, with D hard to call. The CDR3 covers 13 residues. V shed 2 bases and J shed 1 base, with 5 bases lying between them. Germline V gives CDR1 LNHDA, CDR2 SQIVND (reference sequence).

The table lists this clonotype with a few counts. It may be a read error: a sequence one base away is much more abundant. This chain links TRBV20-1 with TRBJ2-7; D unresolved. Germline values: CDR1 DFQATT, CDR2 SNEGSKA (reference sequence). The CDR3 runs 14 residues. CDR3 DNA: TGCAGTGCTAGCACTGAGACTGGTTCCTCCGAGCAGTACTTC. Translating it yields CSASTETGSSEQYF.